A single sample gave rise to the 3 T cell receptor beta chains below, sequenced in a study of T cell responses to AZD1222 COVID-19 vaccine. The protocol was immunoSEQ multiplex PCR, while the TCRdb copy is restricted to in-frame clones and leaves out a portion. Among about 160,000 clones listed, about 93% were seen once. The sequencing here drew on peripheral blood, taken 28 days after the second AZD1222 dose. The source is an adult who received the AZD1222 COVID-19 vaccine.

Concerning this clone itself: The sample holds other DNA sequences that translate to the same CDR3. V gene TRBV19 combines with J gene TRBJ2-7, with D possibly matching TRBD1 (6 bases). V was cut by 5 bases and J by 2 bases, with 10 bases left in between. Germline CDR1 is LNHDA and CDR2 is SQIVND (reference sequence). CDR3 length: 13 residues. The CDR3 sequence: CASSPGQTYEQYF. CDR3 DNA: TGTGCCAGTAGTCCCGGACAGACCTACGAGCAGTACTTC.

J is TRBJ1-1 and V is TRBV5-1; D ambiguous. Germline CDR1 is SGHRS and CDR2 is YFSETQ. The V gene lost 1 base and the J gene lost 2 bases, with 3 bases spanning the gap. The CDR3 has 12 amino acids. The CDR3: CASSLHNTEAFF. DNA of the CDR3: TGCGCCAGCAGCTTGCATAACACTGAAGCTTTCTTT.

The chain couples TRBV7-8 to TRBJ1-2; D might be TRBD1 (6 bases). The CDR3 consists of 19 residues. The germline gives CDR1 SGHVS, CDR2 FQNEAQ. The germline V and J ends were trimmed by 5 bases and 0 bases, with 25 bases remaining between them. CDR3 nucleotide sequence: TGTGCCAGCAGCCCCCCGGGGGGCCTTGCTATTAACGCTAACTATGGCTACACCTTC. Amino acid sequence: CASSPPGGLAINANYGYTF.